The sequence of this T cell receptor (beta chain) was determined in a study of cytomegalovirus exposure and HLA in healthy donors. Using immunoSEQ multiplex PCR, the repertoire was profiled, and TCRdb retains in-frame clones only, with some absent. The sample lists some 150,000 clones, about 88% occurring once. In germline, CDR1 is GTSNPN, CDR2 SVGIG (reference sequence). The CDR3 sequence is 16 residues long. The V end was cut by 0 bases, the J end by 7 bases, with 18 bases between. Remarks on this clone: Its antigen remains unidentified.

Findings of the study overall: Diagnosis of cytomegalovirus status made by the classifier reportedly showed high specificity and sensitivity. The authors listed around 150 TCR beta chains as cytomegalovirus-associated.

The chain has TRBV30 and TRBJ2-2, with D tentatively TRBD1 (5 bases). This sequence was found in a woman between 18 and 29 years old in good health and CMV-seropositive. The sequenced sample consisted of PBMCs. The CDR3 sequence is CAWSVSRTNIGGELFF. The CDR3 DNA follows: TGTGCCTGGAGTGTTTCCCGGACAAATATCGGCGGGGAGCTGTTTTTT. Based on the CDR3 plus reference TRBV30 and TRBJ2-2, the full variable domain is SQTIHQWPATLVQPVGSPLSLECTVEGTSNPNLYWYRQAAGRGLQLLFYSVGIGQISSEVPQNLSASRPQDRQFILSSKKLLLSDSGFYLCAWSVSRTNIGGELFFGEGSRLTVL.